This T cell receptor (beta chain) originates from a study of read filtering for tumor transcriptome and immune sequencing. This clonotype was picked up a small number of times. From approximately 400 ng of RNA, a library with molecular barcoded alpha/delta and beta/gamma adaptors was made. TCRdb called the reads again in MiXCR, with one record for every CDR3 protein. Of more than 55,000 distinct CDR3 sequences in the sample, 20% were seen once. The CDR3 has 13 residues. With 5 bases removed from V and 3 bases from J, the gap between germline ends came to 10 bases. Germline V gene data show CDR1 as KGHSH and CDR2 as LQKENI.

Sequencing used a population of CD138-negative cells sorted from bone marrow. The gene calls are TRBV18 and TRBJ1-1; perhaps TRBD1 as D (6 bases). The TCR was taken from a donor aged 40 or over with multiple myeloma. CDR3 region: CASSVQGHTEAFF. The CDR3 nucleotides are TGTGCCAGCTCAGTACAGGGTCACACTGAAGCTTTCTTT.